Described below is a single TCR beta chain sequence and its context. This clone has only a few counts. The record has no base qualities; no much larger clone is one base away. The record originates from a study of graft-versus-host responses after intestinal transplantation (dated by TCRdb to 2020 to 2023). Regarding the study in general: The transplants that recipients got were multivisceral, liver-intestinal, or isolated intestinal. Alloreactive clones were identified by sequencing pre-transplant mixed lymphocyte reaction products and comparing these products with unstimulated pre-transplant donor and recipient T cells. Donor T cell macrochimerism was defined as a peak of at least 4% donor T cells among recipient peripheral blood mononuclear cells. Bulk TCR-beta CDR3 sequencing was used to track graft-versus-host and host-versus-graft alloreactive T cell clones in the graft, circulation and bone marrow after intestinal transplantation. A cohort of about two dozen intestinal transplant recipients, including one retransplant, was enrolled, and a few patients lacking pretransplant specimens were excluded. Instead of going to the commercial service, samples from a few later patients were sequenced in-house on an Illumina MiSeq and processed with MiXCR. All recipients received anti-thymocyte globulin induction followed by maintenance tacrolimus and steroids for around three years.

The receptor library was made with the immunoSEQ multiplex PCR assay. For most patients, genomic DNA was isolated with the Qiagen DNeasy Blood and Tissue Kit and sent frozen to Adaptive Biotechnologies for TCR sequencing. For most patients, high-throughput TCR-beta CDR3 sequencing of genomic DNA was performed by Adaptive Biotechnologies. Turning to the authors' computational methods: TCR sequencing data for over 15 patients were retrieved from Adaptive's ImmunoSEQ software; three other patients were processed with MiXCR and VDJtools. To correct CD4 versus CD8 sorting errors, sequences present in both subsets at a frequency ratio below 5:1 were removed. Because the origin of CDR3 nucleotide sequences shared between donor and recipient could not be assigned, those sequences were removed. To count as alloreactive, a clone needed at least 2-fold expansion over unstimulated cells and a minimum CFSE-low frequency of 0.002% (template counts) or 0.001% (read counts). Clones were considered mappable if detected in sequenced pre-transplant spleen, lymph node, or MLR CFSE-low populations of the donor or recipient. The cumulative frequency of alloreactive clones was calculated as a percentage of all sequences, weighted by copy number. Held by TCRdb, this immuneACCESS table contains in-frame sequences only and omits some clones. Under half of the omission traces to an unresolved V gene where checked; the cause of the rest is unknown. V, J and clone size reflect that table, while D and trimming were determined from the DNA. This sample gives 10,000 or so clones in total; roughly 27% of them show up just once. The top ten constitute about 3.5% of the sample.

Broad study findings and their caveats: The conclusions were limited by the relatively low number and heterogeneity of the intestinal transplant patients. Early after transplant, peak levels of circulating GvH clones were associated with declines in HvG clones. GvH clones were found in recipient bone marrow, and some of the GvH clones appeared earlier in ileal mucosa or blood, which is consistent with an intestinal mucosal origin. Patients with donor T cell macrochimerism had high GvH to HvG T cell clonal ratios in their allografts.

Trimming removed 5 bases from V and 2 bases from J, leaving 1 base between the germline ends. The cysteine opens and the phenylalanine closes a CDR3 of 11 amino acids. Left in the record is the CDR3 DNA by itself, 33 bases read in frame from the first base. CDR1 MNHEY and CDR2 SMNVEV are derived from the germline V gene (reference sequence). In the paper's terms, the time point label means: cells obtained before transplantation from donor or recipient. Mixed lymphocyte reactions plated approximately 200,000 CFSE-labeled pre-transplant responders with approximately 200,000 irradiated violet-dye-labeled stimulators and were cultured for about 6 days. Proliferating CD3+CD4+CFSE-low and CD3+CD8+CFSE-low responder cells were FACS-sorted on a BD Influx sorter after the mixed lymphocyte reaction.

The V gene is TRBV27 and the J gene is TRBJ2-1; too little of a D gene remains to name it. The TCR was taken from a human patient who received an intestinal transplant. The sequenced sample was alloreactive CD4+ T cells from a mixed lymphocyte reaction culture, obtained before intestinal transplant. The cell subset or site label, read with the paper, signifies: CFSE-low proliferating T cells sorted from approximately 6-day pre-transplant mixed lymphocyte reaction (GvH or HvG direction). The encoded CDR3 is CASSAYNEQFF. The nucleotide sequence reads TGTGCCAGCAGTGCCTACAATGAGCAGTTCTTC.